These 25 T cell receptor beta chains came from one sample sequenced in a study of regulatory T cells in long-lasting Graves disease. The time point was: persistent/refractory GD, antithyroid drugs over 5 years with positive TRAb. There was RNA extracted from PBMCs, and the TCR library was made from it. Arm-PCR of CDR3 regions and iRepertoire HTBI primers were used to build TCR beta libraries. TCRdb re-called the multiplex PCR reads with MiXCR, one entry per CDR3 protein. The sample contains some 440,000 distinct CDR3 sequences, more than 20% of which appear only once. The source was peripheral blood mononuclear cells (PBMCs), collected when the disease was refractory, from a patient treated with antithyroid drugs. The origin of the receptors is a female donor with Graves disease.

This clonotype has ten or more counts. The gene calls are TRBV20-1 and TRBJ2-7; 11 nucleotides line up with TRBD2. V lost 1 base and J lost 0; bases outside the gene matches: 8. Germline V CDR1 and CDR2: DFQATT, SNEGSKA (reference sequence). The CDR3 length is 17 residues. This chain's CDR3 is CSARVLLTSGDSYEQYF. The CDR3 DNA reads TGCAGTGCTAGAGTTCTCTTGACTAGCGGGGACTCCTACGAGCAGTACTTC.

V is TRBV6-5 and J is TRBJ2-5; the D gene is possibly TRBD2 (5 bases). CDR1 is MNHEY and CDR2 is SVGAGI in the germline V gene. V was clipped by 4 bases and J by 4 bases, with 19 bases between them. This CDR3 spans 16 amino acids. The CDR3 loop is CASSFLPGSSVETQYF. Written as DNA, the CDR3 is TGTGCCAGCAGTTTCCTCCCGGGGTCATCAGTAGAGACCCAGTACTTC.

The chain uses TRBV11-2 and TRBJ2-2; 12 nucleotides line up with TRBD2. The CDR3 spans 21 residues. Germline CDR1 is SGHAT and CDR2 is FQNNGV. Trimming removed 2 bases from V and 1 base from J; junction bases left unmatched: 14. In DNA, the CDR3 is TGTGCCAGCAGCTTAAGGTTAGCACTAGCGGGAGGCCCGAGGAACACCGGGGAGCTGTTTTTT. This sequence encodes CASSLRLALAGGPRNTGELFF.

J is TRBJ2-2 and V is TRBV20-1; 8 nucleotides align to TRBD2. The germline gives CDR1 DFQATT, CDR2 SNEGSKA (reference sequence). The CDR3 runs to 15 residues. Trimming took 5 bases from V and 0 from J; bases not matched to a gene: 5. The CDR3 coding sequence is TGCAGTGCTCTGAGAGCGGGAGCGAACACCGGGGAGCTGTTTTTT. Protein: CSALRAGANTGELFF.

J is TRBJ1-5 and V is TRBV7-2, with TRBD1 as a possible D gene (5 bases). Per germline, CDR1 SGHTA and CDR2 FQGNSA. Trimming shortened V by 0 bases and J by 5 bases, and 8 bases separated the two germline ends. This CDR3 contains 14 residues. This CDR3 is CASSLAWGDQPQHF. CDR3 bases: TGTGCCAGCAGCTTAGCCTGGGGGGATCAGCCCCAGCATTTT.

This clonotype was observed many times. The chain is built from TRBV7-2 and TRBJ2-5, with D possibly being TRBD1 (6 bases). Germline CDR1 SGHTA, CDR2 FQGNSA. This CDR3 comprises 16 residues. V was pared by 5 bases and J by 7 bases, with 23 bases between. In DNA, the CDR3 is TGTGCCAGCAGCATAGGACAGTGGTCTCTCATGGGGACCCAGTACTTC. Protein product: CASSIGQWSLMGTQYF.

This clonotype was seen many times. The chain has TRBV28 and TRBJ2-7; 7 bases agree with TRBD2. In germline, CDR1 is MDHEN, CDR2 SYDVKM. The CDR3 runs 15 residues. V lost 5 bases, J lost 0 bases, and 7 bases stayed unmatched. The CDR3 here is CASSPSGLLSYEQYF. The CDR3 DNA is TGTGCCAGCAGTCCCTCGGGACTACTCTCCTACGAGCAGTACTTC.

This clonotype was seen only a few times. This chain connects TRBV6-1 to TRBJ1-1; D is ambiguous. The CDR3 runs to 13 residues. CDR1 and CDR2 (germline): MNHNS, SASEGT. V was pared by 6 bases and J by 3 bases, with 11 bases between. The CDR3 DNA is TGTGCCAGCAGCAGATCCCCGGACACTGAAGCTTTCTTT. Translating gives CASSRSPDTEAFF.

This clonotype came up a few times. The V call is TRBV11-2, the J call TRBJ1-3, with D possibly matching TRBD1 (5 bases). This CDR3 is built from 14 residues. V was trimmed by 2 bases and J by 5 bases, leaving 10 bases between them. Germline V lookup: CDR1 SGHAT, CDR2 FQNNGV. CDR3 loop: CASSLPGTRNTIYF. CDR3 in DNA: TGTGCCAGCAGCTTACCAGGGACCCGAAACACCATATATTTT.

With regard to this clonotype: A much bigger clone sits one base away, suggesting this may be a read error. The CDR3 region is CASSSGWSSGNYEQYF. The DNA for the CDR3 is TGTGCCAGCAGTTCAGGATGGTCTAGCGGAAACTACGAGCAGTACTTC. V and J are TRBV27 and TRBJ2-7; 7 bases are a match to TRBD2. Trimming took 4 bases from V and 3 from J; bases not matched to a gene: 12. This CDR3 is 16 amino acids long. Germline assignment: CDR1 MNHEY and CDR2 SMNVEV (reference sequence).

This chain uses TRBV13 with TRBJ2-2; 8 positions agree with TRBD1. The CDR3 spans 15 residues. Looked up from germline, CDR1 is PRHDT and CDR2 is FYEKMQ (reference sequence). Losses at the gene ends were 4 bases for V and 6 bases for J; bases not matched to a gene: 7. The CDR3 here is CASSSGTGRAGELFF. DNA for the CDR3: TGTGCCAGCAGCTCCGGGACAGGAAGGGCCGGGGAGCTGTTTTTT. Drawing the rest from reference TRBV13 and TRBJ2-2, the complete variable domain is AAGVIQSPRHLIKEKRETATLKCYPIPRHDTVYWYQQGPGQDPQFLISFYEKMQSDKGSIPDRFSAQQFSDYHSELNMSSLELGDSALYFCASSSGTGRAGELFFGEGSRLTVL.

The V and J genes are TRBV29-1 and TRBJ2-1; D ambiguous. CDR1 SQVTM and CDR2 ANQGSEA come from the germline V gene. The CDR3 covers 12 residues. V gave up 1 base and J gave up 6 bases, with 7 bases separating them. CDR3 nucleotide sequence: TGCAGCGTTGAAGGCACTGGCAATGAGCAGTTCTTC. It specifies CSVEGTGNEQFF.

This clonotype has a count of ten or more. This chain joins TRBV27 and TRBJ2-7; 9 positions agree with TRBD2. The CDR3 covers 15 residues. Germline trimming cut 2 bases from V and 4 bases from J; bases unmatched to any gene: 6. CDR1 is MNHEY and CDR2 is SMNVEV in the germline V gene (reference sequence). Here the CDR3 DNA reads TGTGCCAGCAGTTTAGTAGCGGGAGATCTTTACGAGCAGTACTTC. Translation gives CASSLVAGDLYEQYF.

This clonotype was seen many times. V is TRBV12-3 or TRBV12-4 and J is TRBJ2-2; D possibly matches TRBD1 or TRBD2 (5 bases each). V gave up 7 bases and J gave up 4 bases, with 19 bases separating them. This CDR3 has 16 amino acids. CDR3 sequence: CASTHRDLGFTGELFF. CDR3 in DNA: TGTGCCAGCACACACCGGGACCTGGGTTTCACCGGGGAGCTGTTTTTT.

The rearrangement links TRBV6-2 or TRBV6-3 to TRBJ1-5; 7 nucleotides agree with TRBD1. Germline V lookup: CDR1 MNHEY, CDR2 SVGEGT. The CDR3 consists of 15 residues. Losses at the gene ends were 6 bases for V and 3 bases for J; bases not matched to a gene: 8. The CDR3 here is CASSRQGMINQPQHF. DNA for the CDR3: TGTGCCAGCAGCCGACAGGGAATGATCAATCAGCCCCAGCATTTT.

This clonotype showed up many times. The chain recombines TRBV28 with TRBJ1-5; 11 nucleotides match TRBD1. The CDR3 contains 16 residues. Germline CDR1 MDHEN, CDR2 SYDVKM. V trimming: 3 bases; J trimming: 1 base; junction bases outside the gene matches: 2. CDR3 nucleotide sequence: TGTGCCAGCAGTTTGGGACAGGGGGAGAGCAATCAGCCCCAGCATTTT. Translating it yields CASSLGQGESNQPQHF.

The V call is TRBV11-2, the J call TRBJ2-3; no clear D gene. The V end lost 7 bases, the J end lost 2 bases, and 16 bases lay between the germline ends. Germline values: CDR1 SGHAT, CDR2 FQNNGV. This CDR3 comprises 15 residues. This chain's CDR3 is CASILGGQHTDTQYF. The DNA for the CDR3 is TGTGCCAGCATCTTGGGTGGGCAGCACACAGATACGCAGTATTTT.

This clonotype has only a few counts. J is TRBJ2-3 and V is TRBV24-1; TRBD2 matches at 13 bases. Germline loops: CDR1 KGHDR, CDR2 SFDVKD. J gave up 0 bases and V 2 bases, and 13 bases lay outside the gene matches. This CDR3 has 21 residues. CDR3 nucleotides: TGTGCCACCAGTGATTCGCTGGGACTAGCGGGAACTGTCTATAGCACAGATACGCAGTATTTT. Protein: CATSDSLGLAGTVYSTDTQYF.

The chain joins TRBV6-2 or TRBV6-3 to TRBJ1-5; D might be TRBD1 (5 bases). The CDR3 is made up of 18 amino acids. V lost 2 bases and J lost 3, with 20 bases in between. The germline V gene has CDR1 MNHEY and CDR2 SVGEGT. Here the CDR3 reads CASSYLGQGSGANQPQHF. CDR3 bases: TGTGCCAGCAGTTACCTGGGGCAGGGATCCGGGGCCAATCAGCCCCAGCATTTT.

The chain carries TRBV27 and TRBJ2-7, with TRBD2 matching 12 bases. This CDR3 comprises 14 residues. With 3 bases clipped from V and 5 bases from J, the junction kept 2 bases outside the gene matches. Germline V gives CDR1 MNHEY, CDR2 SMNVEV (reference sequence). CDR3 residues: CASSFLAGGNEQYF. As DNA, the CDR3 is TGTGCCAGCAGTTTTCTAGCGGGAGGGAACGAGCAGTACTTC.

This clonotype came up many times. The chain combines TRBV28 with TRBJ1-2, with 8 bases identical to TRBD1. The CDR3 loop spans 14 amino acids. Germline V gives CDR1 MDHEN, CDR2 SYDVKM. J gave up 2 bases and V 7 bases, and 6 bases lay outside the gene matches. CDR3 protein: CASTPGQVNYGYTF. CDR3 DNA: TGTGCCAGCACCCCGGGACAGGTCAACTATGGCTACACCTTC.

This clonotype appeared many times. This chain links TRBV6-1 with TRBJ2-7; 14 nucleotides match TRBD2. Losses at the gene ends were 6 bases for V and 4 bases for J; bases not matched to a gene: 8. The CDR3 is made up of 16 amino acids. From germline, CDR1 is MNHNS and CDR2 SASEGT. Here the CDR3 DNA reads TGTGCCAGCAGATTGCGAGGGACTAGCGGGAGATACGAGCAGTACTTC. Its translation: CASRLRGTSGRYEQYF.

This clonotype was picked up a small number of times. This chain links TRBV5-1 with TRBJ1-4; 10 bases map to TRBD1. Germline V gives CDR1 SGHRS, CDR2 YFSETQ. The CDR3 runs 14 residues. J lost 10 bases, V lost 4 bases, and 7 bases had no gene match. The CDR3 bases are TGCGCCAGCAGCATTGACAGGGGGCTCGGAAAACTGTTTTTT. This codes for CASSIDRGLGKLFF.

Turning to this clonotype: At one boundary the junction diverges from the germline segment, which might be a read error. The J gene is TRBJ2-7, the V gene TRBV28, with 7 bases matching TRBD1. This CDR3 contains 14 residues. CDR1 is MDHEN, CDR2 SYDVKM, per germline. The chain's CDR3 is CASSLLQGSYEKYF. In DNA form, the CDR3 reads TGTGCCAGCAGTCTGCTACAGGGGTCGTACGAGAAGTACTTC.

The chain employs TRBV28 and TRBJ1-1; D unresolved. Trimming shortened V by 5 bases and J by 1 base, and 17 bases separated the two germline ends. The CDR3 runs to 16 residues. CDR1 and CDR2 (germline): MDHEN, SYDVKM. CDR3 residues: CASSPWTFTGNTEAFF. The CDR3 region has the DNA TGTGCCAGCAGTCCTTGGACCTTCACGGGGAACACTGAAGCTTTCTTT. The full variable domain, completed using reference TRBV28 and TRBJ1-1, is DVKVTQSSRYLVKRTGEKVFLECVQDMDHENMFWYRQDPGLGLRLIYFSYDVKMKEKGDIPEGYSVSREKKERFSLILESASTNQTSMYLCASSPWTFTGNTEAFFGQGTRLTVV.